Sequencing of this T cell receptor beta chain was carried out in a study of monozygotic twins with inflammatory bowel disease. Points from the study as a whole: Reduced clonotype sharing with other individuals was observed in IBD patients relative to healthy twins, especially with disease activity. Ultimately, a single strong signal or clonotype associated with IBD was not supported.

This CDR3 comprises 13 residues. The germline V gene encodes CDR1 DFQATT and CDR2 SNEGSKA (reference sequence). Two nested PCRs, of around 15 and 10 cycles, processed TCRalpha and TCRbeta cDNA. TCRdb re-analyzed the 5' RACE reads; it lists each CDR3 protein once, without DNA. Its table lists approximately 210,000 distinct CDR3 sequences. The draw for each donor consisted of a single 2.5 ml blood sample. Turning to this clonotype: Its antigen remains unknown.

The chain links TRBV20-1 to TRBJ1-1. Sequenced sample: blood. The source is a human donor with ulcerative colitis or Crohn's disease, or a healthy co-twin of an affected twin (not recorded which). The CDR3: CSASLWGNTEAFF.